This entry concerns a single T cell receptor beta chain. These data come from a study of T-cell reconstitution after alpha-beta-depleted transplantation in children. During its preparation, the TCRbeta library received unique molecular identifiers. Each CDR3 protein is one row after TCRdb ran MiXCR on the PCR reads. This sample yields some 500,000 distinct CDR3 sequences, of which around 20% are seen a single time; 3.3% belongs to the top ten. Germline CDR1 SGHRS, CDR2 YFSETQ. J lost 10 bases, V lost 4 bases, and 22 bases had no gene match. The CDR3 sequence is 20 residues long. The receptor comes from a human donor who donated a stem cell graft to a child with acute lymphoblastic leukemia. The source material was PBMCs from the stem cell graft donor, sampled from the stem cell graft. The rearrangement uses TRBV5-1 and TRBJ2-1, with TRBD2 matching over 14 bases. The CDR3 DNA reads TGCGCCAGCAGCCTTTACGGGACTAGCGGGAGTCGGCGGATGGAAGGCGAGCAGTTCTTC. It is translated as CASSLYGTSGSRRMEGEQFF.